The rows below give T cell receptor beta chains drawn from one sample of a study of T cell responses to AZD1222 COVID-19 vaccine. Repertoires were generated with immunoSEQ multiplex PCR, while TCRdb's copy carries only in-frame clones and drops some. The table has about 150,000 clones, roughly nine tenths seen once. The input for sequencing was peripheral blood, taken 28 days after the second AZD1222 dose. These receptors originate from an adult who received the AZD1222 COVID-19 vaccine. Each CDR3 is given with its conserved first and last residue. D genes are given only for firm matches. The size entry is marked missing in some rows and otherwise reads once, few, many or a size class.

V gene	CDR3 length	clone size	D gene	J gene	CDR3 DNA	CDR3 protein
TRBV29-1	11	.	.	TRBJ1-1	TGCAGCGCCGGGGTGGGAACTGAAGCTTTCTTT	CSAGVGTEAFF
TRBV14	14	.	.	TRBJ2-3	TGTGCTGAACTGCAAATCGGTAGCACAGATACGCAGTATTTT	CAELQIGSTDTQYF
TRBV2	13	.	.	TRBJ2-7	TGTGCCACCCGGTGGGGGAACTCCTACGAGCAGTACTTC	CATRWGNSYEQYF
TRBV4-3	19	.	TRBD2	TRBJ2-7	TGCGCCAGCAGCCAAGACCTTAGCGGAGCGGGGGCTCCCATATACGAGCAGTACTTC	CASSQDLSGAGAPIYEQYF
TRBV18	14	.	TRBD2	TRBJ2-7	TGTGCCAGCTCACAACAGCGGGACCCCAACGAGCAGTACTTC	CASSQQRDPNEQYF
TRBV6-1	12	.	.	TRBJ1-1	TGTGCCAGCAGTGAGGCGGCCAGTAAAGCTTTCTTT	CASSEAASKAFF
TRBV5-4	14	once	.	TRBJ1-6	TGTGCCAGCAGCTTCTCACAGGGAGATTCACCCCTCCACTTT	CASSFSQGDSPLHF
TRBV6-4	13	.	.	TRBJ2-2	TGTGCCAGCAGTGACACGAACACCGGGGAGCTGTTTTTT	CASSDTNTGELFF
TRBV19	14	.	.	TRBJ1-5	TGTGCCAGTAGTAAGGCAGGAGGCAATCAGCCCCAGCATTTT	CASSKAGGNQPQHF
TRBV9	19	once	TRBD1	TRBJ2-1	TGTGCCAGCAGCGTCTCGCCGGGGACAGGCGCTTCCTCCTACAATGAGCAGTTCTTC	CASSVSPGTGASSYNEQFF
TRBV11-2	17	.	TRBD2	TRBJ2-3	TGTGCCAGCATCGGGGAGGGTCGGGAGAAGAGCACAGATACGCAGTATTTT	CASIGEGREKSTDTQYF
TRBV28	16	.	.	TRBJ1-4	TGTGCCAGCAGTACGACAGGCGCGGAAAAAAATGAAAAACTGTTTTTT	CASSTTGAEKNEKLFF
TRBV10-1	16	.	TRBD2	TRBJ2-3	TGCGCCAGCAGTGAGTCTTTAGCGGGAGAGGAAGATACGCAGTATTTT	CASSESLAGEEDTQYF
TRBV5-1	14	.	TRBD2	TRBJ2-3	TGCGCCAGCAGCTTGTTGGCGGGAGCTGATACGCAGTATTTT	CASSLLAGADTQYF
TRBV25-1	15	.	TRBD2	TRBJ2-1	TGTGCCAGCAGTGACGGGGGGATGAATAGGCATGAGCAGTTCTTC	CASSDGGMNRHEQFF
TRBV7-9	14	.	TRBD1	TRBJ1-3	TGTGCCAGCAGCACCCCGACAGGGTCAAACACCATATATTTT	CASSTPTGSNTIYF
TRBV5-1	14	.	.	TRBJ2-7	TGCGCCAGCAGCACCGGACCGTCCTCCTACGAGCAGTACTTC	CASSTGPSSYEQYF
TRBV7-2	14	.	.	TRBJ2-5	TGTGCCAGCGTCAAAGGGGGGGGCGATCAGACCCAGTACTTC	CASVKGGGDQTQYF
TRBV7-2	16	.	TRBD1	TRBJ2-2	TGTGCCAGCAGCTTAGAACAGGGGGCCTACACCGGGGAGCTGTTTTTT	CASSLEQGAYTGELFF
TRBV11-2	15	.	TRBD1	TRBJ1-2	TGTGCCAGCAGAATCACAGGGGGCCCAAACTATGGCTACACCTTC	CASRITGGPNYGYTF
TRBV19	14	.	.	TRBJ2-2	TGTGCCAGTAGTATAGTTGGGGTTACCGGGGAGCTGTTTTTT	CASSIVGVTGELFF
TRBV11-2	13	.	.	TRBJ2-1	TGTGCCAGCAGCTTAGATTTAGTGAATGAGCAGTTCTTC	CASSLDLVNEQFF
TRBV3-1/TRBV3-2	15	.	TRBD2	TRBJ2-1	TGTGCCAGCAGCCTAGCGGGGAGCTCCTACAATGAGCAGTTCTTC	CASSLAGSSYNEQFF
TRBV28	12	.	.	TRBJ1-5	TGTGCCAGCACTTCTCCCCATCAGCCCCAGCATTTT	CASTSPHQPQHF
TRBV10-3	14	.	.	TRBJ1-2	TGTGCCATCAGTGAGTCGGGGGGCTTCTATGGCTACACCTTC	CAISESGGFYGYTF
TRBV7-2	16	.	TRBD1	TRBJ1-5	TGTGCCAGCAGCTTAGTGTTTGCAGGGGGGAATCAGCCCCAGCATTTT	CASSLVFAGGNQPQHF
TRBV5-6	13	.	.	TRBJ1-1	TGTGCCAGCAGCTCGCAGGGTATAACTGAAGCTTTCTTT	CASSSQGITEAFF
TRBV5-1	15	.	.	TRBJ2-7	TGCGCCAGCAGCCTGGGGATGGACTCTCTTTACGAGCAGTACTTC	CASSLGMDSLYEQYF
TRBV27	21	.	TRBD1	TRBJ1-2	TGTGCCAGCAGTTTAGCGGGGACAGTTGGAGTGTTAGAGGGGGGAGGCTATGGCTACACCTTC	CASSLAGTVGVLEGGGYGYTF
TRBV19	17	.	.	TRBJ1-3	TGTGCCAGTAGTATAGGTTCATCCCGCGGAGATGGCAACACCATATATTTT	CASSIGSSRGDGNTIYF
TRBV5-6	16	.	TRBD1	TRBJ2-7	TGTGCCAGCAGCTTGGCCGTCGGGACAGGGGCCTACGAGCAGTACTTC	CASSLAVGTGAYEQYF
TRBV7-8	16	.	.	TRBJ1-5	TGTGCCAGCAGCTTAGCGTTGGGGGAGGGCAATCAGCCCCAGCATTTT	CASSLALGEGNQPQHF
TRBV11-2	18	.	TRBD2	TRBJ2-1	TGTGCCAGCAGCTTAGTCGGGGGGGCTAGCGGGCGATACAATGAGCAGTTCTTC	CASSLVGGASGRYNEQFF
TRBV5-1	18	once	.	TRBJ2-1	TGCGCCAGCAGCCGCGAGGGGGACGGGAGTAAACCCCACAATGAGCAGTTCTTC	CASSREGDGSKPHNEQFF
TRBV27	15	.	.	TRBJ2-1	TGTGCCAGCAGTTTAAGGCCAGGAGCCTACAATGAGCAGTTCTTC	CASSLRPGAYNEQFF
TRBV6-1	15	.	.	TRBJ1-6	TGTGCCAGCAGTGAATGGGGGCATAGCGGTTCACCCCTCCACTTT	CASSEWGHSGSPLHF
TRBV2	14	.	.	TRBJ2-1	TGTGCCAGCAGGCAGACGCTCGTCTACAATGAGCAGTTCTTC	CASRQTLVYNEQFF
TRBV28	19	.	TRBD1	TRBJ1-6	TGTGCCAGCAGTTTACCTACTTACTCAGGACAGGGGGCTAATTCACCCCTCCACTTT	CASSLPTYSGQGANSPLHF
TRBV2	14	.	TRBD1	TRBJ1-5	TGTGCCAGCAGTGGGCTCAGGGGGAATCAGCCCCAGCATTTT	CASSGLRGNQPQHF
TRBV4-1	16	.	TRBD2	TRBJ2-7	TGCGCCAGCAGCCAAGTGGTAGCGGGCACCTCCTACGAGCAGTACTTC	CASSQVVAGTSYEQYF
TRBV3-1/TRBV3-2	18	once	TRBD2	TRBJ2-7	TGTGCCAGCAGCCAACCTTCTCCCGGGACTAGCGGACTCTACGAGCAGTACTTC	CASSQPSPGTSGLYEQYF
TRBV19	14	.	.	TRBJ1-1	TGTGCCAGTAGTAGCAGGGCTTTGAACACTGAAGCTTTCTTT	CASSSRALNTEAFF
TRBV19	17	.	TRBD2	TRBJ2-3	TGTGCCAGTAGTCCGGGAGGGCGGAGAGAAGGCACAGATACGCAGTATTTT	CASSPGGRREGTDTQYF
TRBV9	18	.	TRBD2	TRBJ2-1	TGTGCCAGCAGCGGAGGCAACTTAGCGGGGGGGCGTTACAATGAGCAGTTCTTC	CASSGGNLAGGRYNEQFF
TRBV12-1	15	.	.	TRBJ2-7	TGTGCCAGCAGCTTTCATCGGCTGAGCTCCTACGAGCAGTACTTC	CASSFHRLSSYEQYF
TRBV5-1	15	.	TRBD2	TRBJ2-7	TGCGCCAGCAGCATCGGGACTAGCGGGAGCGACGAGCAGTACTTC	CASSIGTSGSDEQYF